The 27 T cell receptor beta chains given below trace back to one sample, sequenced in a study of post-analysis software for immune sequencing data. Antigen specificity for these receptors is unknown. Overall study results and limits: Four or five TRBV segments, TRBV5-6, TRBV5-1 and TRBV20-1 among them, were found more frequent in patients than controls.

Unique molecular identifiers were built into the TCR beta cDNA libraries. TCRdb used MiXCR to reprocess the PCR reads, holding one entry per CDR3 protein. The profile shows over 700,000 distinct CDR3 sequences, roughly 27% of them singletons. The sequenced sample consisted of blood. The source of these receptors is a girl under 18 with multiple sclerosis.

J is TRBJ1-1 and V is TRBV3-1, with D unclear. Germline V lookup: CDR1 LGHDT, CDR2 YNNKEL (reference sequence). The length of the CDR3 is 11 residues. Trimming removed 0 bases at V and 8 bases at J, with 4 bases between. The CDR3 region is CASSQDLEAFF. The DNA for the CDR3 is TGTGCCAGCAGCCAAGATTTAGAAGCTTTCTTT.

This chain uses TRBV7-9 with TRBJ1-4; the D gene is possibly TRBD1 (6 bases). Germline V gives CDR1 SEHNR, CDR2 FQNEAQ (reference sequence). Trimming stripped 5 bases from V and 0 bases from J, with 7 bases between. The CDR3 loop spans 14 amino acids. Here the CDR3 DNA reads TGTGCCAGCAGCCCAGGGGCAACTAATGAAAAACTGTTTTTT. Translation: CASSPGATNEKLFF.

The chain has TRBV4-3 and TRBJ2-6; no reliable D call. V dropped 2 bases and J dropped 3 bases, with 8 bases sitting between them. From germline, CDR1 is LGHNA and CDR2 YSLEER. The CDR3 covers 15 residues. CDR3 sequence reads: CASSQTLDGANVLTF. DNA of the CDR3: TGCGCCAGCAGCCAAACATTGGATGGGGCCAACGTCCTGACTTTC.

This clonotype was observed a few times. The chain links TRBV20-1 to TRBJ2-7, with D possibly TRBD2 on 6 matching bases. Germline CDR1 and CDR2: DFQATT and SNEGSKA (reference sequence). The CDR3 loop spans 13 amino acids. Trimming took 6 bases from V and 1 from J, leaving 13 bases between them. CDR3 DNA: TGCAGTGCGGAGGGGAGGAGTTCCTACGAGCAGTACTTC. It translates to CSAEGRSSYEQYF.

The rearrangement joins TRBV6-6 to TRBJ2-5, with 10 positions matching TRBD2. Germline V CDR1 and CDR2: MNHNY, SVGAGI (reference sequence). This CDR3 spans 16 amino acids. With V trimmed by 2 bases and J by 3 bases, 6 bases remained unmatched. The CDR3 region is CASSYPRLAGKETQYF. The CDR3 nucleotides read TGTGCCAGCAGTTACCCCCGACTAGCGGGTAAAGAGACCCAGTACTTC.

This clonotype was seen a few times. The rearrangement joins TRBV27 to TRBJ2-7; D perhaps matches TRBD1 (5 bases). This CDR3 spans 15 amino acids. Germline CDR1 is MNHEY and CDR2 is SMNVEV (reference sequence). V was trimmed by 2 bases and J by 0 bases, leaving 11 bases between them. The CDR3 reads CASSLGAGYSYEQYF. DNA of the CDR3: TGTGCCAGCAGTTTAGGGGCAGGGTACTCCTACGAGCAGTACTTC.

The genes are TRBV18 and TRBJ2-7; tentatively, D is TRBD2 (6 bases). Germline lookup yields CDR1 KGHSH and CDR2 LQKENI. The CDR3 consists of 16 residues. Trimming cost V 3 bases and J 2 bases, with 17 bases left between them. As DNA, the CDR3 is TGTGCCAGCTCACCGTCCGGGAGAAAAGGACCCTACGAGCAGTACTTC. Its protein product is CASSPSGRKGPYEQYF. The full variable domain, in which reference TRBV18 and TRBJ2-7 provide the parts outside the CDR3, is NAGVMQNPRHLVRRRGQEARLRCSPMKGHSHVYWYRQLPEEGLKFMVYLQKENIIDESGMPKERFSAEFPKEGPSILRIQQVVRGDSAAYFCASSPSGRKGPYEQYFGPGTRLTVT.

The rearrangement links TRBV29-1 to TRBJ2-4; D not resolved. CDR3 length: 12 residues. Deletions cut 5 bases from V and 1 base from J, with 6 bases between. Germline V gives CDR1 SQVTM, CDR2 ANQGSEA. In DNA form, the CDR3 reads TGCAGCGTTTGGGTGGCCAAAAACATTCAGTACTTC. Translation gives CSVWVAKNIQYF.

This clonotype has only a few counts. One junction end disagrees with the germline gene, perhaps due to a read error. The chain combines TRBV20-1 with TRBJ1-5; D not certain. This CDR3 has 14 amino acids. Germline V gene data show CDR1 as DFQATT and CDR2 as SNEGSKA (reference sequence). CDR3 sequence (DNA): TGCGGTGCTAGTTCCCTGGGCTTCAATCAGCCCCAGCATTTT. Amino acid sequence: CGASSLGFNQPQHF.

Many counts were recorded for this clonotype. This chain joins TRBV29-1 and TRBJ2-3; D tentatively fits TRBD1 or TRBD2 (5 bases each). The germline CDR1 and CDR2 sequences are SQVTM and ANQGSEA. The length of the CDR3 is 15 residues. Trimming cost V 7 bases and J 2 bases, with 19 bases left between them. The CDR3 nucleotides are TGCAGCGCCACCGCCGGGACGAGGATCACAGATACGCAGTATTTT. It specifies CSATAGTRITDTQYF.

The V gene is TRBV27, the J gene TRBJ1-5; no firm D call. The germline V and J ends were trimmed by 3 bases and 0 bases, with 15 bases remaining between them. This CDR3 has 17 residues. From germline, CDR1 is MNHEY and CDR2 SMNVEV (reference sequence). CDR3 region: CASSFRGEPYSNQPQHF. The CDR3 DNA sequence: TGTGCCAGCAGTTTCCGCGGAGAACCCTATAGCAATCAGCCCCAGCATTTT.

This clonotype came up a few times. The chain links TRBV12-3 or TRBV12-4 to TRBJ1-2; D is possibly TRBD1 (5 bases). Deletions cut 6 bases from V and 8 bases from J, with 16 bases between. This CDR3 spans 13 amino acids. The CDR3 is CASSPAGQVGYTF. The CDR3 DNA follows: TGTGCCAGCAGCCCCGCGGGGCAGGTGGGCTACACCTTC.

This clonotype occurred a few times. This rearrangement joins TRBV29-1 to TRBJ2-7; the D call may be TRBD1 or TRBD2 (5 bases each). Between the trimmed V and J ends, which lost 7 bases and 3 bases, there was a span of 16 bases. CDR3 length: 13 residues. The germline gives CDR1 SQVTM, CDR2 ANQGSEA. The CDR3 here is CSASRGGNYEQYF. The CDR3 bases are TGCAGCGCTTCGAGGGGCGGAAACTACGAGCAGTACTTC.

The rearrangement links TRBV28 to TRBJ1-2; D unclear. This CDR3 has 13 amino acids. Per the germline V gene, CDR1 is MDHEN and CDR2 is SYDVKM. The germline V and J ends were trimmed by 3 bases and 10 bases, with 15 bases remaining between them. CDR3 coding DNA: TGTGCCAGCAGTTTTAATTGGGCTGCTGACTACACCTTC. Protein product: CASSFNWAADYTF.

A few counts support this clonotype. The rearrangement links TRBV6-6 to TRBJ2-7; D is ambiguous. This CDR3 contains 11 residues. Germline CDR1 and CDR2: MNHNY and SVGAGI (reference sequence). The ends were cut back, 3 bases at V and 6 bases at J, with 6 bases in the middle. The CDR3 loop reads CASSYRSEQYF. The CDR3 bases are TGTGCCAGCAGTTATCGGAGCGAGCAGTACTTC.

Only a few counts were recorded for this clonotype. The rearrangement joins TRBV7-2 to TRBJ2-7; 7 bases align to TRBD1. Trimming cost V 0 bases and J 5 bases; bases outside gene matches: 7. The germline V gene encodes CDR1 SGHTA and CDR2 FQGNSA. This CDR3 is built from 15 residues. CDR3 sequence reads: CASSLAHTGAHEQYF. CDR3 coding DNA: TGTGCCAGCAGCTTAGCGCATACAGGGGCCCACGAGCAGTACTTC.

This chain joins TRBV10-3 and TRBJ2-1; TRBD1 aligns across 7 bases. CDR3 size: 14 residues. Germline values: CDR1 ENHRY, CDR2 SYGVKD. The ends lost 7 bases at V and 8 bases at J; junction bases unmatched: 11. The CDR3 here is CAIKGDRDGDEQFF. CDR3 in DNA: TGTGCCATCAAGGGAGACAGGGATGGGGATGAGCAGTTCTTC.

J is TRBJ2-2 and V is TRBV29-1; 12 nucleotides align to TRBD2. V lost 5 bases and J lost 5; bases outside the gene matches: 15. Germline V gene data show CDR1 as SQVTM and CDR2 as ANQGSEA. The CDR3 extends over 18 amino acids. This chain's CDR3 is CSVLNPSTSGRGTGELFF. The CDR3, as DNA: TGCAGCGTTCTGAACCCTTCGACTAGCGGGAGAGGGACCGGGGAGCTGTTTTTT.

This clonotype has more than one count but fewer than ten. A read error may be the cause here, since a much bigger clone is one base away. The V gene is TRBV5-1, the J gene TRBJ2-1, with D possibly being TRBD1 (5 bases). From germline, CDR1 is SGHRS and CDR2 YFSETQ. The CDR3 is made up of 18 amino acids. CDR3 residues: CASSERRGSSPVYNGQFF. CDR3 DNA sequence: TGCGCCAGCAGCGAGCGTAGGGGTAGCTCCCCGGTCTACAATGGGCAGTTCTTC.

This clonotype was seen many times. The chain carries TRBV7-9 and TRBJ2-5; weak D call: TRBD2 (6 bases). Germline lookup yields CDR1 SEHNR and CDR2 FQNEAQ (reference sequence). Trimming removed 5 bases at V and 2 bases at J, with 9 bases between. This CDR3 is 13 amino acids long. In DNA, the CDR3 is TGTGCCAGCAGCGCCGGGAGTCAAGAGACCCAGTACTTC. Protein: CASSAGSQETQYF.

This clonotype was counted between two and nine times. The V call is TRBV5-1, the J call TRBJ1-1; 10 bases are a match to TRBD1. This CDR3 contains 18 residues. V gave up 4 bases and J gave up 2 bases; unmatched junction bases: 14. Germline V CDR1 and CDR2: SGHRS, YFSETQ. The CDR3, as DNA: TGCGCCAGCAGCCAACGGCCGGGACAGGGGAATACAAACACTGAAGCTTTCTTT. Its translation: CASSQRPGQGNTNTEAFF.

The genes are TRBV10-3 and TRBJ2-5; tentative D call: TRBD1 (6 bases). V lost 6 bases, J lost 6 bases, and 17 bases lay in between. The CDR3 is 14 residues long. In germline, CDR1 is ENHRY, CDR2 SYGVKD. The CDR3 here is CAISPDRFGQTQYF. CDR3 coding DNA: TGTGCCATCAGCCCCGACAGGTTCGGGCAGACCCAGTACTTC.

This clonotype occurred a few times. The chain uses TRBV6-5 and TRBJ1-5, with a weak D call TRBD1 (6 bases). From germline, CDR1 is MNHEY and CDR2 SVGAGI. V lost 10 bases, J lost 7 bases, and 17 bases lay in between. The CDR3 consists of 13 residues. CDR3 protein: CATAGGLRQPQHF. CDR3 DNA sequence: TGTGCCACCGCCGGGGGGCTAAGGCAGCCCCAGCATTTT.

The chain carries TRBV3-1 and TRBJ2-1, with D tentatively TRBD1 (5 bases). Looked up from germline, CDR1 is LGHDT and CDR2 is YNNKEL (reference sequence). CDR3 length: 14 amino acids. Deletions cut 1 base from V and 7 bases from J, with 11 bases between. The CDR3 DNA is TGTGCCAGCAGCCAAGGCAGGGATAGAAATGAGCAGTTCTTC. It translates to CASSQGRDRNEQFF.

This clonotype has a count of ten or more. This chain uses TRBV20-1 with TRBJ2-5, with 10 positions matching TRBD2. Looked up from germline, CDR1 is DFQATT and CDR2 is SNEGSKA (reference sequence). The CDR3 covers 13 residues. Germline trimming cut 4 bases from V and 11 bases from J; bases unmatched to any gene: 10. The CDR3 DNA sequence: TGCAGTGCTAAGCTAGCGGGAGCTCCCCAGCAGTACTTC. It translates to CSAKLAGAPQQYF.

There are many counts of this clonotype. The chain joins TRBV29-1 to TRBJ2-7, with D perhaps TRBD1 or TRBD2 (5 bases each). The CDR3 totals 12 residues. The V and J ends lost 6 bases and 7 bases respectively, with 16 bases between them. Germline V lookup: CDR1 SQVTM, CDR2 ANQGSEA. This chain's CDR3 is CSVDKGLGEQYF. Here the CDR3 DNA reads TGCAGCGTGGACAAAGGACTGGGAGAGCAGTACTTC.

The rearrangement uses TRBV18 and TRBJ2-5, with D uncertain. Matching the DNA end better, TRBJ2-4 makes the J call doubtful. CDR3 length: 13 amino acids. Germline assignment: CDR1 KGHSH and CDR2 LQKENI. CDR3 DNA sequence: TGTGCCAGCTCACCATCCCAGGAAAACATTCAGTACTTC. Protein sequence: CASSPSQENIQYF.